Listed below are T cell receptor beta chains from one sample, sequenced in a study of regulatory T cells in long-lasting Graves disease. In TCRdb, the multiplex PCR reads were re-called with MiXCR into one record per CDR3 protein. The table has about 450,000 distinct CDR3 sequences, roughly 15% seen once. This sample also appeared in a second study, on T cells in Graves' hyperthyroidism and ophthalmopathy.

This specimen consisted of peripheral blood mononuclear cells (PBMCs), obtained at new diagnosis, from a patient treated with antithyroid drugs. These receptors came from a woman aged 25 to 45 with Graves disease. CDR3s include the opening cysteine and the closing phenylalanine or tryptophan. D genes are given only for firm matches. Some rows mark clone size as missing; the rest say once, few, many or name a class of expanded clone.

v_gene	d_gene	abundance	j_gene	CDR3nt	CDR3aa
TRBV11-2	TRBD2	many	TRBJ2-7	TGTGCCAGCAGCTTAGCAGGACGGGAGGGCCTGGAGCAGTACTTC	CASSLAGREGLEQYF
TRBV4-3	NA	many	TRBJ2-7	TGCGCCAGCAGCCAAGACCCTGGTTGGATTTACGAGCAGTACTTC	CASSQDPGWIYEQYF
TRBV20-1	NA	once	TRBJ2-1	TGCAGTGCTAGTATAGCGAGTCGGTACAATGAGCAGTTCTTC	CSASIASRYNEQFF
TRBV3-1	TRBD2	many	TRBJ2-1	TGTGCCAGCAGCCAAGGGCATAGCGGGAGGAATGAGCAGTTCTTC	CASSQGHSGRNEQFF
TRBV5-1	TRBD2	many	TRBJ2-7	TGCGCCAGCAGACTAGCGGGAAGGACCTACGAGCAGTACTTC	CASRLAGRTYEQYF
TRBV7-2	NA	many	TRBJ2-1	TGTGCCAGCAGCTATGGGCCTGAGCAGTTCTTC	CASSYGPEQFF
TRBV7-8	TRBD1	many	TRBJ1-1	TGTGCCAGCAGCCTTCCGAGGCAACCTGGGCAGGGGGCGATACTCTTTGAAGCTTTCTTT	CASSLPRQPGQGAILFEAFF
TRBV12-3/TRBV12-4	TRBD2	many	TRBJ2-2	TGTGCCAGCAGGGGCCCCGAGACTAGCGGGAACACCGGGGAGCTGTTTTTT	CASRGPETSGNTGELFF
TRBV18	TRBD2	many	TRBJ2-5	TGTGCCAGCTCACCCGGGACTAGCGGATTCGAAAGGGAGACCCAGTACTTC	CASSPGTSGFERETQYF
TRBV6-1	TRBD1	many	TRBJ2-1	TGTGCCAGCAGTGAAAAGCTGGACAGGGTAGCAGATGAGCAGTTCTTC	CASSEKLDRVADEQFF
TRBV3-1	TRBD2	many	TRBJ2-7	TGTGCCAGCAGCCAAGAGATTTTGCGGGAGGGCCGCTACGAGCAGTACTTC	CASSQEILREGRYEQYF
TRBV12-3/TRBV12-4	NA	many	TRBJ2-6	TGTGCCAGCAGCCGATCAGGGTCTGGGGCCAACGTCCTGACTTTC	CASSRSGSGANVLTF
TRBV20-1	TRBD1	many	TRBJ2-1	TGCAGTGCTAGCCACAGGGGGTCGGGCAATGAGCAGTTCTTC	CSASHRGSGNEQFF
TRBV20-1	NA	many	TRBJ2-3	TGCAGTGCTAGAATTCCTGACCCCACAGATACGCAGTATTTT	CSARIPDPTDTQYF
TRBV18	NA	many	TRBJ2-7	TGTGCCAGCTCCCACGGACAGACTTACGAGCAGTACTTC	CASSHGQTYEQYF
TRBV5-1	TRBD1	many	TRBJ2-5	TGCGCCAGCAGCTTTACAGGGGGAAGAAGTAAAGAGACCCAGTACTTC	CASSFTGGRSKETQYF
TRBV11-2	TRBD2	many	TRBJ2-7	TGTGCCAGCAGCGACGGGAGGGGATCTCACGAGCAGTACTTC	CASSDGRGSHEQYF
TRBV7-8	TRBD2	few	TRBJ2-2	TGTGCCAGCAGCTTAGAAGCGGGAGGGAGCACCGGGGAGCTGTTTTTT	CASSLEAGGSTGELFF
TRBV6-2/TRBV6-3	NA	NA	TRBJ1-6	TGTGCCAGCAGTTATGCGGAGTTATATAATTCACCCCTCCACTTT	CASSYAELYNSPLHF
TRBV6-2/TRBV6-3	NA	many	TRBJ1-2	TGTGCCAGCAGTGATCACGGCCCAACTAACTATGGCTACACCTTC	CASSDHGPTNYGYTF
TRBV13	NA	many	TRBJ1-1	TGTGCCAGCTGTCAGGGACATCTTAACACTGAAGCTTTCTTT	CASCQGHLNTEAFF
TRBV24-1	NA	few	TRBJ2-3	TGTGCCACCAGCCTTTCACGACAGGACGTAGATACGCAGTATTTT	CATSLSRQDVDTQYF
TRBV15	TRBD2	NA	TRBJ2-7	TGTGCCACCAGCAGAAACTGGGGGGGGGGGATAATCTACGAGCAGTACTTC	CATSRNWGGGIIYEQYF
TRBV20-1	TRBD1	many	TRBJ2-1	TGCAGTGCTGACGGACAGGGGAACAATGAGCAGTTCTTC	CSADGQGNNEQFF
TRBV20-1	TRBD2	many	TRBJ2-7	TGCAGCGCGGAGCTCCCGGGACTAGAGGAGCAGTACTTC	CSAELPGLEEQYF
TRBV11-2	TRBD2	many	TRBJ2-3	TGTGCCAGCAGTCGACTAGCGGGAGGGTTCACAGATACGCAGTATTTT	CASSRLAGGFTDTQYF
TRBV12-3/TRBV12-4	TRBD2	many	TRBJ2-5	TGTGCCAGCAAGACTAGCGGGAAAGAGACCCAGTACTTC	CASKTSGKETQYF